These 16 T cell receptor beta chains came from one sample sequenced in a study of OX40 agonist ivuxolimab in advanced cancers. Clones were read by immunoSEQ multiplex PCR, and TCRdb kept only the in-frame ones, dropping some. The repertoire holds over 90,000 clones, with 90% as singletons. Material: CD4+ or CD8+ T cells sorted from blood, obtained in a trial of the OX40 agonist ivuxolimab. These receptors were taken from an adult with an advanced solid tumor such as melanoma, head and neck, liver or kidney cancer.

V is TRBV25-1 and J is TRBJ1-1; D perhaps matches TRBD1 (5 bases). This CDR3 comprises 14 residues. V lost 3 bases to trimming and J lost 7 bases, with 15 bases between them. Germline V CDR1 and CDR2: MGHDK, SYGVNS. The CDR3 is CASSDWGPGNEAFF. The CDR3 bases are TGTGCCAGCAGTGATTGGGGACCGGGGAATGAAGCTTTCTTT.

The chain has TRBV5-1 and TRBJ1-1; the D is unclear. V was pared by 1 base and J by 0 bases, with 7 bases between. From germline, CDR1 is SGHRS and CDR2 YFSETQ. This CDR3 comprises 14 residues. CDR3 DNA sequence: TGCGCCAGCAGCTTGACGACAATGAACACTGAAGCTTTCTTT. Translated, it gives CASSLTTMNTEAFF.

The CDR3 loop is CASSLAGRINYGYTF. The CDR3, as DNA: TGTGCCAGCAGCTTAGCGGGCCGGATTAACTATGGCTACACCTTC. The chain carries TRBV7-9 and TRBJ1-2; the D is unclear. The CDR3 totals 15 residues. Germline values: CDR1 SEHNR, CDR2 FQNEAQ (reference sequence). Trimming left V 0 bases short and J 1 base short, with 9 bases between.

The chain employs TRBV5-6 and TRBJ1-4; unclear D gene. The CDR3 is 14 amino acids. V was trimmed by 4 bases and J by 3 bases, leaving 10 bases between them. The germline V gene encodes CDR1 SGHDT and CDR2 YYEEEE. The CDR3 nucleotides are TGTGCCAGCAGCCTGGGGTTGGCTAATGAAAAACTGTTTTTT. This gives the protein CASSLGLANEKLFF.

This clone has just a few counts. This sequence joins TRBV4-1 and TRBJ1-2, with 12 bases lining up with TRBD1. Germline lookup yields CDR1 MGHRA and CDR2 YSYEKL. This CDR3 has 14 residues. V lost 6 bases, J lost 11 bases, and 10 bases stayed unmatched. The CDR3 spells CASSYDGTGGSYTF. The CDR3 DNA reads as TGCGCCAGCAGTTACGACGGGACAGGGGGCTCATACACCTTC.

The rearrangement links TRBV27 to TRBJ2-3, with 8 bases lining up with TRBD1. Trimming removed 5 bases from V and 3 bases from J; junction bases left unmatched: 10. Looked up from germline, CDR1 is MNHEY and CDR2 is SMNVEV (reference sequence). This CDR3 spans 16 amino acids. The CDR3 loop reads CASSRRTGIKTDTQYF. For the CDR3, the DNA is TGTGCCAGCAGTCGGCGGACAGGGATCAAAACAGATACGCAGTATTTT.

In this sample, this clone turned up once. The chain carries TRBV6-5 and TRBJ2-1; TRBD2 might be the D (6 bases). V lost 1 base and J lost 7, with 8 bases in between. The CDR3 totals 13 residues. Germline V gene data show CDR1 as MNHEY and CDR2 as SVGAGI. CDR3 in amino acids: CASSYYGGNEQFF. The CDR3 DNA is TGTGCCAGCAGTTACTACGGGGGTAATGAGCAGTTCTTC.

The rearrangement uses TRBV30 and TRBJ2-7; no clear D. This CDR3 is 12 amino acids long. Germline lookup yields CDR1 GTSNPN and CDR2 SVGIG (reference sequence). V gave up 4 bases and J gave up 2 bases, with 9 bases separating them. The CDR3 sequence is CAWTAGAYEQYF. In nucleotides, the CDR3 is TGTGCCTGGACCGCCGGTGCCTACGAGCAGTACTTC.

The chain links TRBV7-2 to TRBJ2-5, with unresolved D. The length of the CDR3 is 12 residues. Trimming cost V 3 bases and J 3 bases, with 5 bases left between them. Germline V gene data show CDR1 as SGHTA and CDR2 as FQGNSA. The CDR3 loop is CASSLLEETQYF. CDR3 DNA sequence: TGTGCCAGCAGCTTGTTAGAAGAGACCCAGTACTTC.

The chain couples TRBV25-1 to TRBJ2-7; maybe TRBD1 (5 bases). The CDR3 extends over 16 amino acids. V was trimmed by 4 bases and J by 0 bases, leaving 16 bases between them. Germline CDR1 MGHDK, CDR2 SYGVNS. The CDR3 bases are TGTGCCAGCAGTGTCCACCAGGGCTTAAGCTCCTACGAGCAGTACTTC. This encodes CASSVHQGLSSYEQYF.

The rearrangement links TRBV7-9 to TRBJ2-1; possibly TRBD1 for D (5 bases). Germline values: CDR1 SEHNR, CDR2 FQNEAQ (reference sequence). Trimming took 5 bases from V and 7 from J, leaving 15 bases between them. The CDR3 extends over 14 amino acids. Here the CDR3 reads CASSPGQYENEQFF. The CDR3 DNA reads TGTGCCAGCAGCCCAGGGCAGTACGAAAATGAGCAGTTCTTC.

The gene calls are TRBV28 and TRBJ1-5; tentatively, D is TRBD1 (5 bases). V lost 6 bases and J lost 1, with 16 bases in between. The CDR3 consists of 16 residues. Germline CDR1 reads MDHEN; CDR2 reads SYDVKM. This CDR3 reads CASRPFTGLSNQPQHF. The DNA of the CDR3 is TGTGCCAGCAGGCCCTTTACAGGTCTCAGCAATCAGCCCCAGCATTTT.

The chain links TRBV9 to TRBJ2-2; 8 nucleotides align to TRBD1. The CDR3 sequence is 16 residues long. The germline V gene encodes CDR1 SGDLS and CDR2 YYNGEE. After removal of 4 bases from V and 4 bases from J, the junction contained 9 bases not matched to a gene. The CDR3 DNA is TGTGCCAGCAGCCCAAAGACAGGGGTGAGCACCGGGGAGCTGTTTTTT. This codes for CASSPKTGVSTGELFF.

This chain links TRBV18 with TRBJ2-7; weak D call: TRBD1 (5 bases). Germline V gene lookup returns CDR1 KGHSH and CDR2 LQKENI. The CDR3 runs to 13 residues. Deletions cut 6 bases from V and 6 bases from J, with 15 bases between. The CDR3 DNA follows: TGTGCCAGCTCGCCCCCCCACCAGGGCGAGCAGTACTTC. Encoded protein: CASSPPHQGEQYF.

V usage is TRBV5-8 and J usage is TRBJ2-7, with D tentatively TRBD2 (5 bases). Trimming cost V 1 base and J 4 bases, with 6 bases left between them. CDR3 size: 12 residues. Germline values: CDR1 SGHTS, CDR2 YDEGEE. DNA of the CDR3: TGTGCCAGCAGCTTGACTAGATACGAGCAGTACTTC. Translation: CASSLTRYEQYF.

The V call is TRBV29-1, the J call TRBJ2-5, with D possibly matching TRBD2 (6 bases). CDR3 length: 14 amino acids. CDR1 is SQVTM and CDR2 is ANQGSEA in the germline V gene. V was trimmed by 4 bases and J by 5 bases, leaving 17 bases between them. CDR3 nucleotide sequence: TGCAGCGTTGGGATGGAGGGGAAGTGGGAGACCCAGTACTTC. Its protein is CSVGMEGKWETQYF.